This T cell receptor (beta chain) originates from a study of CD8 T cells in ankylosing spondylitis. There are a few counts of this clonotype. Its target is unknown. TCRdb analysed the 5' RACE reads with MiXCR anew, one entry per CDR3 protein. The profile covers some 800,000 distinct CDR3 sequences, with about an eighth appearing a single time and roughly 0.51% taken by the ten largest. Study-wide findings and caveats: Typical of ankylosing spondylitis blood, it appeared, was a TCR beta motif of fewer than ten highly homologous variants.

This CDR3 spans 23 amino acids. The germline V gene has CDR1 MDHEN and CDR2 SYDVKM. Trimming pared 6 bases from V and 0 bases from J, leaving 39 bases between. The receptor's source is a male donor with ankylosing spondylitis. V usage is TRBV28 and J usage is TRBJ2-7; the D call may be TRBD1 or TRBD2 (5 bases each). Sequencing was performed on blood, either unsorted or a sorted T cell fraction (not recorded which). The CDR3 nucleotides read TGTGCCAGCAGCCTAATTCTGGTCAACTCCAGGGAGAGTGAAGGTTTAGACTCCTACGAGCAGTACTTC. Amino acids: CASSLILVNSRESEGLDSYEQYF. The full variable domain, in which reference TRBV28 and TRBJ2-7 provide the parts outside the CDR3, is DVKVTQSSRYLVKRTGEKVFLECVQDMDHENMFWYRQDPGLGLRLIYFSYDVKMKEKGDIPEGYSVSREKKERFSLILESASTNQTSMYLCASSLILVNSRESEGLDSYEQYFGPGTRLTVT.